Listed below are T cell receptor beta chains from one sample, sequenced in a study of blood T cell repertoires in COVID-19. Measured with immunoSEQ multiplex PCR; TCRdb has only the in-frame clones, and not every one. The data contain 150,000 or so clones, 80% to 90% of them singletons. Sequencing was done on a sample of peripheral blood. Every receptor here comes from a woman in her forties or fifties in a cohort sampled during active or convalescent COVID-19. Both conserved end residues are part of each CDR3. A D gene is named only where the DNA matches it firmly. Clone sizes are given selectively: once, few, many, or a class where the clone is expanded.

cdr3_nt: TGTGCCAGCAGCTCCCGACAGGGGGCGCCGACTGAAGCTTTCTTT
cdr3_aa: CASSSRQGAPTEAFF
v_call: TRBV5-8
d_call: TRBD1
j_call: TRBJ1-1
clone_size: NA

cdr3_nt: TGTGCCAGCAGCTTGGCTGCGGGGCGCTCCTACGAGCAGTACTTC
cdr3_aa: CASSLAAGRSYEQYF
v_call: TRBV7-2
d_call: NA
j_call: TRBJ2-7
clone_size: few

cdr3_nt: TGTGCCAGCAGCCCGCAGGGGGACAGGGGGCGTTTCGACTATGGCTACACCTTC
cdr3_aa: CASSPQGDRGRFDYGYTF
v_call: TRBV7-9
d_call: TRBD1
j_call: TRBJ1-2
clone_size: NA

cdr3_nt: TGTGCCTGGAGTGTCCTAGCGCGGTGGGAGACCCAGTACTTC
cdr3_aa: CAWSVLARWETQYF
v_call: TRBV30
d_call: NA
j_call: TRBJ2-5
clone_size: NA

cdr3_nt: TGTGCCAGCAGCTACGGATACAGCCTAGAGACCCAGTACTTC
cdr3_aa: CASSYGYSLETQYF
v_call: TRBV7-9
d_call: NA
j_call: TRBJ2-5
clone_size: NA

cdr3_nt: TGTGCCAGTAGTATAATCGCAGAAAACAATCAGCCCCAGCATTTT
cdr3_aa: CASSIIAENNQPQHF
v_call: TRBV19
d_call: NA
j_call: TRBJ1-5
clone_size: NA

cdr3_nt: TGCGCCAGCAGGGAGGGGAACTATGGCTACACCTTC
cdr3_aa: CASREGNYGYTF
v_call: TRBV5-1
d_call: NA
j_call: TRBJ1-2
clone_size: few

cdr3_nt: TGTGCCAGCAGCTTGACTAGCGGGGAATACACAGATACGCAGTATTTT
cdr3_aa: CASSLTSGEYTDTQYF
v_call: TRBV7-3
d_call: TRBD2
j_call: TRBJ2-3
clone_size: NA

cdr3_nt: TGTGCCAGCAGCTTATTGGGGGGTCTGATAAACACTGAAGCTTTCTTT
cdr3_aa: CASSLLGGLINTEAFF
v_call: TRBV7-8
d_call: NA
j_call: TRBJ1-1
clone_size: NA

cdr3_nt: TGTGCCAGCAGCCGCGACACCTCAACTAATGAAAAACTGTTTTTT
cdr3_aa: CASSRDTSTNEKLFF
v_call: TRBV5-5
d_call: NA
j_call: TRBJ1-4
clone_size: NA

cdr3_nt: TGCGCCAGCAGCTTGGGGCCGAATCAGCCCCAGCATTTT
cdr3_aa: CASSLGPNQPQHF
v_call: TRBV5-1
d_call: NA
j_call: TRBJ1-5
clone_size: NA

cdr3_nt: TGTGCCAGCAGTGTGGAGGGAAACACCATATATTTT
cdr3_aa: CASSVEGNTIYF
v_call: TRBV25-1
d_call: NA
j_call: TRBJ1-3
clone_size: NA

cdr3_nt: TGCGCCAGCAGCCCTGGACAGGGGCCGAACACTGAAGCTTTCTTT
cdr3_aa: CASSPGQGPNTEAFF
v_call: TRBV5-1
d_call: TRBD1
j_call: TRBJ1-1
clone_size: NA

cdr3_nt: TGTGCCAGTAGTATGTCCCTGATAGCGGGGGGGGTCAATGAGCAGTTCTTC
cdr3_aa: CASSMSLIAGGVNEQFF
v_call: TRBV19
d_call: TRBD2
j_call: TRBJ2-1
clone_size: NA

cdr3_nt: TGTGCCAGCAGCTTGCAACAGAACACCGGGGAGCTGTTTTTT
cdr3_aa: CASSLQQNTGELFF
v_call: TRBV7-3
d_call: NA
j_call: TRBJ2-2
clone_size: NA

cdr3_nt: TGTGCCAGTAGTATGCAGTTCTATAATTCACCCCTCCACTTT
cdr3_aa: CASSMQFYNSPLHF
v_call: TRBV19
d_call: NA
j_call: TRBJ1-6
clone_size: NA

cdr3_nt: TGTGCCTGGAGTGTGTTCCCCATGAACACTGAAGCTTTCTTT
cdr3_aa: CAWSVFPMNTEAFF
v_call: TRBV30
d_call: NA
j_call: TRBJ1-1
clone_size: NA

cdr3_nt: TGTGCCAGCAGCCAAGTTTGGGGACAGTCGATTTATGGCTACACCTTC
cdr3_aa: CASSQVWGQSIYGYTF
v_call: TRBV14
d_call: TRBD1
j_call: TRBJ1-2
clone_size: NA

cdr3_nt: TGCGCCAGCAGCCTGAAGACAGGGAATGGGAACACTGAAGCTTTCTTT
cdr3_aa: CASSLKTGNGNTEAFF
v_call: TRBV5-1
d_call: TRBD1
j_call: TRBJ1-1
clone_size: NA

cdr3_nt: TGTGCCAGCAGCCGGACCCAGACCAGGGGGCGATCACCCCTCCACTTT
cdr3_aa: CASSRTQTRGRSPLHF
v_call: TRBV7-2
d_call: TRBD1
j_call: TRBJ1-6
clone_size: NA

cdr3_nt: TGCGCCAGCAGCGGGGGGACAGGGTCCAACACTGAAGCTTTCTTT
cdr3_aa: CASSGGTGSNTEAFF
v_call: TRBV5-1
d_call: TRBD1
j_call: TRBJ1-1
clone_size: NA

cdr3_nt: TGTGCCAGCAGCCCGCGGGACAGAGCCTACGAGCAGTACTTC
cdr3_aa: CASSPRDRAYEQYF
v_call: TRBV7-2
d_call: NA
j_call: TRBJ2-7
clone_size: once

cdr3_nt: TGTGCCAGCTCACCAGGAGGGGCTGACTATGGCTACACCTTC
cdr3_aa: CASSPGGADYGYTF
v_call: TRBV18
d_call: NA
j_call: TRBJ1-2
clone_size: once

cdr3_nt: TGTGCCATCAGTGATTCGACAGGGGAGCCCAATCAGCCCCAGCATTTT
cdr3_aa: CAISDSTGEPNQPQHF
v_call: TRBV10-3
d_call: TRBD1
j_call: TRBJ1-5
clone_size: few

cdr3_nt: TGCGCCAGCAGCTTGGACGGACCGGGACAGGGGGCTGGGTTCGGTCAGCCCCAGCATTTT
cdr3_aa: CASSLDGPGQGAGFGQPQHF
v_call: TRBV5-1
d_call: TRBD1
j_call: TRBJ1-5
clone_size: NA

cdr3_nt: TGTGCCAGCAGTTGGGGACAGGGGACTAATGAAAAACTGTTTTTT
cdr3_aa: CASSWGQGTNEKLFF
v_call: TRBV6-6
d_call: TRBD1
j_call: TRBJ1-4
clone_size: NA

cdr3_nt: TGTGCCAGCAGTGATAGGACAGACAATCAGCCCCAGCATTTT
cdr3_aa: CASSDRTDNQPQHF
v_call: TRBV2
d_call: NA
j_call: TRBJ1-5
clone_size: NA

cdr3_nt: TGTGCCAGCAGTGGAAGCGTGGCTGGCTACACCTTC
cdr3_aa: CASSGSVAGYTF
v_call: TRBV12-3/TRBV12-4
d_call: NA
j_call: TRBJ1-2
clone_size: NA

cdr3_nt: TGTGCCAGCAGCAAACAGGGGCCCGGACCTAATCAGCCCCAGCATTTT
cdr3_aa: CASSKQGPGPNQPQHF
v_call: TRBV5-4
d_call: TRBD1
j_call: TRBJ1-5
clone_size: NA

cdr3_nt: TGTGCCAGCAGCTTAGTAAGGGACAGCTATGGCTACACCTTC
cdr3_aa: CASSLVRDSYGYTF
v_call: TRBV7-9
d_call: TRBD1
j_call: TRBJ1-2
clone_size: NA

cdr3_nt: TGTGCCAGCAGTGAAGGTTTCAGGAACACTGAAGCTTTCTTT
cdr3_aa: CASSEGFRNTEAFF
v_call: TRBV2
d_call: NA
j_call: TRBJ1-1
clone_size: NA

cdr3_nt: TGTGCCAGCACCATGCGGGTCGGGGGGTGGATCGGCGAGCAGTACTTC
cdr3_aa: CASTMRVGGWIGEQYF
v_call: TRBV11-2
d_call: TRBD2
j_call: TRBJ2-7
clone_size: NA

cdr3_nt: TGCGCCAGCAGCCAACCTGTTCGGGACAGGGGACTTTTCTCTGGAAACACCATATATTTT
cdr3_aa: CASSQPVRDRGLFSGNTIYF
v_call: TRBV4-1
d_call: TRBD1
j_call: TRBJ1-3
clone_size: NA

cdr3_nt: TGCGCCAGCAGTCGGACAGGAGAAACCTACGAGCAGTACTTC
cdr3_aa: CASSRTGETYEQYF
v_call: TRBV23-1
d_call: TRBD1
j_call: TRBJ2-7
clone_size: NA

cdr3_nt: TGTGCCAGCTACGTGAGCGGGGGCACAGATACGCAGTATTTT
cdr3_aa: CASYVSGGTDTQYF
v_call: TRBV2
d_call: TRBD2
j_call: TRBJ2-3
clone_size: NA

cdr3_nt: TGTGCCAGCAGCCACTTAAGCGACAGGAACTATGGCTACACCTTC
cdr3_aa: CASSHLSDRNYGYTF
v_call: TRBV14
d_call: NA
j_call: TRBJ1-2
clone_size: NA

cdr3_nt: TGTGCCAGCAGCTTACTTGGCGGGGGGGGTGGCACAGATACGCAGTATTTT
cdr3_aa: CASSLLGGGGGTDTQYF
v_call: TRBV7-3
d_call: TRBD2
j_call: TRBJ2-3
clone_size: NA

cdr3_nt: TGTGCCAGCAGTGACCCAGGAGGGTTTTGGGAGCAGTACTTC
cdr3_aa: CASSDPGGFWEQYF
v_call: TRBV25-1
d_call: NA
j_call: TRBJ2-7
clone_size: NA

cdr3_nt: TGCAGCGCCGGGGAGTCTGGCAATCAGCCCCAGCATTTT
cdr3_aa: CSAGESGNQPQHF
v_call: TRBV29-1
d_call: NA
j_call: TRBJ1-5
clone_size: NA

cdr3_nt: TGTGCCACCAGCAGACCGGGGGACAGGGGGACCTCCACCATGTTTTTT
cdr3_aa: CATSRPGDRGTSTMFF
v_call: TRBV15
d_call: TRBD1
j_call: TRBJ1-4
clone_size: NA

cdr3_nt: TGTGCCTGGAGTGTGTGGGGGGGGTACAATGAGCAGTTCTTC
cdr3_aa: CAWSVWGGYNEQFF
v_call: TRBV30
d_call: TRBD2
j_call: TRBJ2-1
clone_size: NA

cdr3_nt: TGCGCCAGCAGCCACGGGGGGACCTACAATGAGCAGTTCTTC
cdr3_aa: CASSHGGTYNEQFF
v_call: TRBV4-1
d_call: TRBD2
j_call: TRBJ2-1
clone_size: NA

cdr3_nt: TGTGCCAGCAGTACTTATACAGGGGTGGAGACCCAGTACTTC
cdr3_aa: CASSTYTGVETQYF
v_call: TRBV6-5
d_call: TRBD1
j_call: TRBJ2-5
clone_size: NA

cdr3_nt: TGTGCCAGCCGCCGACCCAGGTGGAACTCCTACGAGCAGTACTTC
cdr3_aa: CASRRPRWNSYEQYF
v_call: TRBV2
d_call: NA
j_call: TRBJ2-7
clone_size: NA

cdr3_nt: TGTGCCAGCAGCCAAGAGTGGACAGGGTGGACAGATACGCAGTATTTT
cdr3_aa: CASSQEWTGWTDTQYF
v_call: TRBV3-1/TRBV3-2
d_call: TRBD1
j_call: TRBJ2-3
clone_size: NA

cdr3_nt: TGTGCCTGGAGTGGACTAGCGGGGGCCGCCTACGAGCAGTACTTC
cdr3_aa: CAWSGLAGAAYEQYF
v_call: TRBV30
d_call: TRBD2
j_call: TRBJ2-7
clone_size: NA

cdr3_nt: TGCGCCAGCAGTGAGTCGACTAGCAGGGAGACCCAGTACTTC
cdr3_aa: CASSESTSRETQYF
v_call: TRBV10-1
d_call: TRBD2
j_call: TRBJ2-5
clone_size: NA

cdr3_nt: TGTGCCAGCAGGCCTCAGGTCACCTACGAGCAGTACTTC
cdr3_aa: CASRPQVTYEQYF
v_call: TRBV6-5
d_call: NA
j_call: TRBJ2-7
clone_size: NA